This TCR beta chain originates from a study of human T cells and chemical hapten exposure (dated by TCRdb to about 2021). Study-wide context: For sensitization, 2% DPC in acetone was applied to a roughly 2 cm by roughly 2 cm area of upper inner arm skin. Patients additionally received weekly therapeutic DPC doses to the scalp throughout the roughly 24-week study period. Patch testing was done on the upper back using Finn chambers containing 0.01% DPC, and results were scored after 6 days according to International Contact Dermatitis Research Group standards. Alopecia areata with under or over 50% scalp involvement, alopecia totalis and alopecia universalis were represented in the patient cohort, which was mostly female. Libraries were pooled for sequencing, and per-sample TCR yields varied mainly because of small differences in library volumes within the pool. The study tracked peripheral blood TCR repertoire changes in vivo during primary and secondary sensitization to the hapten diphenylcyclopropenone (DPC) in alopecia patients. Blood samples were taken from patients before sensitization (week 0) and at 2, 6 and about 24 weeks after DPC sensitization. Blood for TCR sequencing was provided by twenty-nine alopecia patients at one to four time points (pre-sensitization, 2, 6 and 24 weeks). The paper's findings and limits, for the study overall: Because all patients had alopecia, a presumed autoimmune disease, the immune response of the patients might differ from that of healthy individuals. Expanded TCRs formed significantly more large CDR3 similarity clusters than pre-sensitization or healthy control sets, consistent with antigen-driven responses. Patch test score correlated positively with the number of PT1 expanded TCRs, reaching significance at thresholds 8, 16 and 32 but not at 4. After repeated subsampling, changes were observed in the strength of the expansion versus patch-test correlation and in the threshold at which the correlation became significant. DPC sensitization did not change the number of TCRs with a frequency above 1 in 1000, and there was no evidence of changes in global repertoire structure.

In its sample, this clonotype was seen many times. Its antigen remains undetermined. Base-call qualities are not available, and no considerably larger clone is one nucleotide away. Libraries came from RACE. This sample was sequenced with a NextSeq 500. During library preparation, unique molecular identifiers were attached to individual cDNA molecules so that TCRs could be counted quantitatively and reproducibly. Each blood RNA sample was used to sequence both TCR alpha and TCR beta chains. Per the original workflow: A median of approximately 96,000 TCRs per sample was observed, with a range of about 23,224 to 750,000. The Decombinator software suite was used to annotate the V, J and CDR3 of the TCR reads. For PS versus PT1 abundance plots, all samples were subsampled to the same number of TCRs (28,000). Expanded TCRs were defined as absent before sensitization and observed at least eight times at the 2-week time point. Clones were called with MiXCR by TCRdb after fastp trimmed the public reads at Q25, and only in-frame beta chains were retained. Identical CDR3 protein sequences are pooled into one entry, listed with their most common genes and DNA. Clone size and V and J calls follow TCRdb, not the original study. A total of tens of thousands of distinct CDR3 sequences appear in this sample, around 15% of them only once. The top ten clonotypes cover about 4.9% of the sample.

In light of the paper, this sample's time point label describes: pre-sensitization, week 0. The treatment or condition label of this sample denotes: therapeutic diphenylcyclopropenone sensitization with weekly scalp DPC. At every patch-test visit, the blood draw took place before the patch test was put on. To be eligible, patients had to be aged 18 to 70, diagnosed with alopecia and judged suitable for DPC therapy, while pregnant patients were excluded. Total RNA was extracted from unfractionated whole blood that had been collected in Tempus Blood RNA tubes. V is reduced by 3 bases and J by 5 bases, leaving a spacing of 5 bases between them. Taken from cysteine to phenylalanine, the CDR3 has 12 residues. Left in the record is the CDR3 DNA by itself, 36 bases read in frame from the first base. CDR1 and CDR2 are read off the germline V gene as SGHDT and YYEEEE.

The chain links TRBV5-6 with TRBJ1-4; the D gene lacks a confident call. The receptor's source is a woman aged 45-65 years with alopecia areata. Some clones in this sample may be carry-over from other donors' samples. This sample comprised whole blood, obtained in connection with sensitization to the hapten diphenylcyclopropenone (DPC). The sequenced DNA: TGTGCCAGCAGCTCGCAAAATGAAAAACTGTTTTTT. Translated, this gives CASSSQNEKLFF.